This passage covers 26 T cell receptor beta chains from one sample sequenced in a study of T-cell reconstitution after alpha-beta-depleted transplantation in children (dated by TCRdb to about 2016). Library preparation used PCR. TCRdb lists the instrument as Illumina HiSeq 2500. TCR libraries were prepared with molecular barcoding, using unique molecular identifiers to normalize TCRbeta repertoire quantification. TCRdb handled the public reads itself, with Q25 trimming in fastp and clone calling in MiXCR, and kept productive beta chains. For every CDR3 protein sequence, its rows merge into one entry that carries the most common genes and DNA. For this sample there are some 590,000 distinct CDR3 sequences; more than 9% appear just once. The ten top clones hold less than 5% of the sample. The source material was PBMCs from the stem cell graft donor, sampled from the stem cell graft. The receptors here all came from a human donor who donated a stem cell graft to a child with acute myeloid leukemia.

The table lists this clonotype with a few counts. This chain joins TRBV5-1 and TRBJ2-7; perhaps TRBD2 as D (6 bases). Between the trimmed V and J ends, which lost 0 bases and 5 bases, there was a span of 12 bases. The CDR3 totals 14 residues. Germline CDR1 SGHRS, CDR2 YFSETQ. CDR3 region: CASSLGGEANEQYF. Here the CDR3 DNA reads TGCGCCAGCAGCTTGGGCGGGGAAGCCAACGAGCAGTACTTC.

The J gene is TRBJ2-4, the V gene TRBV20-1; the match to TRBD1 covers 7 bases. CDR3 size: 14 residues. V gave up 5 bases and J gave up 3 bases; unmatched junction bases: 7. Germline-derived CDR1 and CDR2 are DFQATT and SNEGSKA (reference sequence). Here the CDR3 reads CSAPGTVDKNIQYF. The CDR3 DNA follows: TGCAGTGCTCCGGGGACAGTTGACAAAAACATTCAGTACTTC.

This clonotype has a count of ten or more. This sequence joins TRBV12-3 or TRBV12-4 and TRBJ2-1, with 8 bases identical to TRBD2. Trimming at V came to 7 bases and at J to 7 bases, leaving 9 bases not matched to a gene. CDR3 size: 14 residues. The CDR3 DNA follows: TGTGCCAGCATCAGTAGCGGGAAAGGAAATGAGCAGTTCTTC. It yields the protein CASISSGKGNEQFF.

This clonotype was seen more than once but under ten times. The rearrangement links TRBV15 to TRBJ2-1; 8 bases are a match to TRBD1. V was pared by 0 bases and J by 16 bases, with 11 bases of the junction left unmatched. There are 14 residues in the CDR3. Looked up from germline, CDR1 is LNHNV and CDR2 is YYDKDF (reference sequence). This CDR3 reads CATSRDYQDRDSFF. DNA of the CDR3: TGTGCCACCAGCAGAGATTATCAGGACAGGGACTCCTTCTTC.

This clonotype was counted at least ten times. The chain joins TRBV29-1 to TRBJ2-3, with a tentative D call TRBD2 (6 bases). The germline V and J ends were trimmed by 8 bases and 3 bases, with 9 bases remaining between them. This CDR3 is built from 11 residues. The germline gives CDR1 SQVTM, CDR2 ANQGSEA. CDR3 region: CSTGLTDTQYF. The CDR3 DNA is TGCAGCACGGGACTGACAGATACGCAGTATTTT.

The genes are TRBV29-1 and TRBJ2-3; 10 nucleotides align to TRBD2. This CDR3 contains 16 residues. Trimming removed 6 bases from V and 0 bases from J; junction bases left unmatched: 9. Germline V gene sequence: CDR1 SQVTM, CDR2 ANQGSEA. The CDR3 spells CSVDGLAETSTDTQYF. The DNA for the CDR3 is TGCAGCGTCGACGGACTAGCGGAAACTAGCACAGATACGCAGTATTTT.

At least ten counts were recorded for this clonotype. The chain joins TRBV6-6 to TRBJ1-1, with a possible D match to TRBD1 (5 bases). This CDR3 has 13 amino acids. The germline CDR1 and CDR2 sequences are MNHNY and SVGAGI (reference sequence). V shed 5 bases and J shed 5 bases, with 12 bases lying between them. The CDR3 coding sequence is TGTGCCAGCAGTCCGGGGGGAGGGACTGAAGCTTTCTTT. Translated, it gives CASSPGGGTEAFF.

The chain has TRBV18 and TRBJ2-2; D is undetermined. V lost 1 base to trimming and J lost 1 base, with 13 bases between them. The germline V gene encodes CDR1 KGHSH and CDR2 LQKENI. The CDR3 has 17 residues. The CDR3 region is CASSPLFGPLNTGELFF. The CDR3 DNA is TGTGCCAGCTCACCACTTTTCGGGCCCCTGAACACCGGGGAGCTGTTTTTT.

This chain connects TRBV20-1 to TRBJ1-2; TRBD1 agrees at 7 bases. J lost 3 bases, V lost 5 bases, and 6 bases had no gene match. Per germline, CDR1 DFQATT and CDR2 SNEGSKA (reference sequence). There are 13 residues in the CDR3. CDR3 protein: CSAQGEGDYGYTF. The DNA for the CDR3 is TGCAGTGCTCAGGGGGAAGGAGACTATGGCTACACCTTC.

This clonotype appeared a few times. This chain joins TRBV6-6 and TRBJ1-1; D remains unclear. The CDR3 totals 12 residues. Looked up from germline, CDR1 is MNHNY and CDR2 is SVGAGI (reference sequence). V was trimmed by 5 bases and J by 2 bases, leaving 6 bases between them. The CDR3 bases are TGTGCCAGCAGTGCGGCTAACACTGAAGCTTTCTTT. Its protein product is CASSAANTEAFF.

This clonotype was found many times. CDR3 sequence reads: CASTVDRGRNEQFF. The CDR3 nucleotides read TGTGCCTCGACGGTGGACAGGGGGCGGAATGAGCAGTTCTTC. V usage is TRBV12-3 or TRBV12-4 and J usage is TRBJ2-1; 11 bases are a match to TRBD1. The CDR3 consists of 14 residues. The V and J ends lost 11 bases and 7 bases, in that order; junction bases with no gene match: 10.

This clonotype was seen ten or more times. V and J are TRBV6-1 and TRBJ1-1; no clear D. Trimming took 9 bases from V and 0 from J, leaving 20 bases between them. The germline CDR1 and CDR2 sequences are MNHNS and SASEGT. This CDR3 is built from 16 residues. CDR3 loop: CASNLKRGSLNTEAFF. The CDR3 DNA follows: TGTGCCAGTAACTTGAAACGAGGGTCGTTGAACACTGAAGCTTTCTTT.

Only a few counts were recorded for this clonotype. The V gene is TRBV5-4, the J gene TRBJ2-2; 7 bases agree with TRBD1. The germline gives CDR1 SGHNT, CDR2 YYREEE (reference sequence). V lost 4 bases and J lost 7; bases outside the gene matches: 10. This CDR3 is 15 amino acids long. In nucleotides, the CDR3 is TGTGCCAGCAGCGCACGGACAGGAGATGTCGGGGAGCTGTTTTTT. It codes for CASSARTGDVGELFF.

The genes are TRBV2 and TRBJ1-5, with unresolved D. CDR3 length equals 13 residues. CDR1 and CDR2 (germline): SNHLY, FYNNEI. The ends were cut back, 7 bases at V and 0 bases at J, with 7 bases in the middle. The CDR3 bases are TGTGCCAGCAACCCAGATAGCAATCAGCCCCAGCATTTT. As protein: CASNPDSNQPQHF.

The rearrangement links TRBV20-1 to TRBJ2-5; 12 nucleotides agree with TRBD1. This CDR3 is 15 amino acids long. J lost 5 bases, V lost 3 bases, and 7 bases had no gene match. Germline V CDR1 and CDR2: DFQATT, SNEGSKA (reference sequence). The CDR3 reads CSASRDRGRGETQYF. The CDR3 region has the DNA TGCAGTGCTAGTAGGGACAGGGGGCGCGGGGAGACCCAGTACTTC.

In this sample, this clonotype turned up many times. The chain employs TRBV29-1 and TRBJ1-1, with D unresolved. V was trimmed by 3 bases and J by 2 bases, leaving 19 bases between them. The CDR3 length is 16 residues. The V gene's germline CDR1 is SQVTM and CDR2 ANQGSEA. The CDR3, as DNA: TGCAGCGTTGATGGGGAGTTTGGGGTTTTTAACACTGAAGCTTTCTTT. It is translated as CSVDGEFGVFNTEAFF. Full variable domain (missing parts from reference TRBV29-1 and TRBJ1-1): SAVISQKPSRDICQRGTSLTIQCQVDSQVTMMFWYRQQPGQSLTLIATANQGSEATYESGFVIDKFPISRPNLTFSTLTVSNMSPEDSSIYLCSVDGEFGVFNTEAFFGQGTRLTVV.

The sample holds many counts of this clonotype. The rearrangement joins TRBV29-1 to TRBJ1-1, with unresolved D. Germline V gene lookup returns CDR1 SQVTM and CDR2 ANQGSEA. Deletions cut 4 bases from V and 13 bases from J, with 7 bases between. The CDR3 covers 8 residues. DNA of the CDR3: TGCAGCGTTGGGGGAGGTTTCTTT. Protein product: CSVGGGFF. Complete variable domain (other parts from reference TRBV29-1 and TRBJ1-1): SAVISQKPSRDICQRGTSLTIQCQVDSQVTMMFWYRQQPGQSLTLIATANQGSEATYESGFVIDKFPISRPNLTFSTLTVSNMSPEDSSIYLCSVGGGFFGQGTRLTVV.

This clonotype was detected once. J is TRBJ2-7 and V is TRBV2; tentative D call: TRBD1 (5 bases). Germline lookup yields CDR1 SNHLY and CDR2 FYNNEI. The V and J ends lost 0 bases and 3 bases respectively, with 12 bases between them. The CDR3 totals 15 residues. The CDR3 spells CASSEADNPRYEQYF. The DNA for the CDR3 is TGTGCCAGCAGTGAAGCGGACAATCCGCGCTACGAGCAGTACTTC.

V usage is TRBV29-1 and J usage is TRBJ2-7; tentatively, D is TRBD1 or TRBD2 (5 bases each). In germline, CDR1 is SQVTM, CDR2 ANQGSEA. The CDR3 contains 14 residues. V shed 6 bases and J shed 1 base, with 16 bases lying between them. The CDR3 DNA follows: TGCAGCGTGCAACGGGGCGGTAAATCCTACGAGCAGTACTTC. Translated: CSVQRGGKSYEQYF.

V gene TRBV28 combines with J gene TRBJ2-1, with TRBD1 matching 11 bases. Trimming cost V 5 bases and J 7 bases; bases outside gene matches: 10. The CDR3 runs to 16 residues. Per the germline V gene, CDR1 is MDHEN and CDR2 is SYDVKM. This CDR3 is CASSPRTGGAWNEQFF. The CDR3 DNA is TGTGCCAGCAGTCCCCGGACAGGGGGCGCTTGGAATGAGCAGTTCTTC.

The chain links TRBV4-3 to TRBJ2-1; no firm D call. This CDR3 has 13 residues. Germline CDR1 is LGHNA and CDR2 is YSLEER. The V gene lost 4 bases and the J gene lost 4 bases, with 8 bases spanning the gap. CDR3 amino acids: CASSREVYNEQFF. CDR3 nucleotide sequence: TGCGCCAGCAGCCGGGAAGTATACAATGAGCAGTTCTTC.

This clonotype was recorded many times. The chain recombines TRBV20-1 with TRBJ2-7, with D unresolved. Trimming stripped 0 bases from V and 3 bases from J, with 12 bases between. The CDR3 covers 14 residues. The germline CDR1 and CDR2 sequences are DFQATT and SNEGSKA (reference sequence). CDR3 coding DNA: TGCAGTGCTAGAGAAGGGAACGTTTTCTACGAGCAGTACTTC. Its translation is CSAREGNVFYEQYF.

This clonotype was detected many times. CDR3 sequence (DNA): TGCGCCAGCAGCTTGTTTCAAAACACAGATACGCAGTATTTT. Protein sequence: CASSLFQNTDTQYF. V usage is TRBV5-1 and J usage is TRBJ2-3; D remains ambiguous. CDR3 length equals 14 residues. CDR1 and CDR2 (germline): SGHRS, YFSETQ. The ends were cut back, 1 base at V and 2 bases at J, with 8 bases in the middle. The full variable domain, in which reference TRBV5-1 and TRBJ2-3 provide the parts outside the CDR3, is KAGVTQTPRYLIKTRGQQVTLSCSPISGHRSVSWYQQTPGQGLQFLFEYFSETQRNKGNFPGRFSGRQFSNSRSEMNVSTLELGDSALYLCASSLFQNTDTQYFGPGTRLTVL.

This clonotype was counted between two and nine times. The rearrangement uses TRBV6-2 or TRBV6-3 and TRBJ2-2, with D hard to call. The CDR3 runs to 15 residues. Trimming left V 4 bases short and J 1 base short, with 10 bases between. Germline CDR1 is MNHEY and CDR2 is SVGEGT. CDR3 DNA sequence: TGTGCCAGCAGTTTTTTGCGGATGAACACCGGGGAGCTGTTTTTT. Translating it yields CASSFLRMNTGELFF.

V and J are TRBV9 and TRBJ2-6; unclear D gene. CDR1 is SGDLS and CDR2 is YYNGEE in the germline V gene. V was trimmed by 0 bases and J by 1 base, leaving 5 bases between them. The CDR3 consists of 15 residues. The CDR3 sequence: CASSVEASGANVLTF. The CDR3 DNA reads TGTGCCAGCAGCGTAGAAGCTTCTGGGGCCAACGTCCTGACTTTC.

This clonotype was counted many times. V and J are TRBV12-3 or TRBV12-4 and TRBJ2-7, with D maybe TRBD2 (7 bases). The CDR3 is made up of 12 amino acids. The V and J ends lost 5 bases and 7 bases respectively, with 12 bases between them. The CDR3 nucleotides are TGTGCCAGCAGTCGGGGGGCTGGAGAGCAGTACTTC. Residues: CASSRGAGEQYF.